These 10 T cell receptor beta chains were all obtained from the same sample, sequenced in a study of blood T cell repertoires in COVID-19. Some clones are missing from TCRdb's copy, which holds only in-frame ones; the method was immunoSEQ multiplex PCR. The sample records 9,500 to 11,000 clones, roughly nine tenths being singletons. The sample was peripheral blood. The receptors were gathered from a human donor in a cohort sampled during active COVID-19.

Only a few counts were recorded for this clone. CDR3 DNA: TGTGCCTGGAGTACCACGAGAAACGAGCAGTACTTC. Residues: CAWSTTRNEQYF. V usage is TRBV30 and J usage is TRBJ2-7; unclear D gene. Deletions cut 2 bases from V and 5 bases from J, with 10 bases between. Germline CDR1 GTSNPN, CDR2 SVGIG (reference sequence). The CDR3 contains 12 residues.

The chain recombines TRBV7-6 with TRBJ1-1; D possibly corresponds to TRBD1 (5 bases). V lost 2 bases to trimming and J lost 8 bases, with 15 bases between them. This CDR3 spans 14 amino acids. In germline, CDR1 is SGHVS, CDR2 FNYEAQ. CDR3 sequence reads: CASSLTGSSGEAFF. CDR3 DNA sequence: TGTGCCAGCAGCTTAACAGGCAGCTCAGGGGAAGCTTTCTTT.

CDR3 protein: CASSFGQANSPLHF. The CDR3 DNA sequence: TGTGCCAGCTCATTCGGACAAGCTAATTCACCCCTCCACTTT. The chain recombines TRBV18 with TRBJ1-6; a weak D match, TRBD1 (5 bases). Trimming took 5 bases from V and 6 from J, leaving 11 bases between them. The CDR3 is made up of 14 amino acids. The germline V gene has CDR1 KGHSH and CDR2 LQKENI.

The gene calls are TRBV7-2 and TRBJ2-3, with TRBD2 matching 8 bases. Germline assignment: CDR1 SGHTA and CDR2 FQGNSA. After removal of 2 bases from V and 3 bases from J, the junction contained 4 bases not matched to a gene. CDR3 size: 15 residues. The CDR3 DNA sequence: TGTGCCAGCAGCTTATTCGGGGGGGCAACAGATACGCAGTATTTT. It is translated as CASSLFGGATDTQYF. The whole variable domain, remainder taken from reference TRBV7-2 and TRBJ2-3, is GAGVSQSPSNKVTEKGKDVELRCDPISGHTALYWYRQSLGQGLEFLIYFQGNSAPDKSGLPSDRFSAERTGGSVSTLTIQRTQQEDSAVYLCASSLFGGATDTQYFGPGTRLTVL.

This sequence joins TRBV28 and TRBJ2-7, with 7 positions matching TRBD1. J gave up 0 bases and V 7 bases, and 6 bases lay outside the gene matches. CDR1 is MDHEN and CDR2 is SYDVKM in the germline V gene. The CDR3 is 14 residues long. The CDR3 bases are TGTGCCAGCATCACGACAGGGCCCTCCTACGAGCAGTACTTC. This codes for CASITTGPSYEQYF. The full variable domain, in which reference TRBV28 and TRBJ2-7 provide the parts outside the CDR3, is DVKVTQSSRYLVKRTGEKVFLECVQDMDHENMFWYRQDPGLGLRLIYFSYDVKMKEKGDIPEGYSVSREKKERFSLILESASTNQTSMYLCASITTGPSYEQYFGPGTRLTVT.

The rearrangement joins TRBV20-1 to TRBJ1-3; D might be TRBD1 (5 bases). The CDR3 has 13 residues. The V and J ends lost 3 bases and 3 bases respectively, with 9 bases between them. Germline-derived CDR1 and CDR2 are DFQATT and SNEGSKA (reference sequence). The CDR3 region is CSASSGYGNTIYF. DNA for the CDR3: TGCAGTGCTAGTTCAGGGTATGGAAACACCATATATTTT.

The rearrangement joins TRBV5-8 to TRBJ1-2; no clear D. Per germline, CDR1 SGHTS and CDR2 YDEGEE. Trimming removed 4 bases from V and 1 base from J, with 5 bases in between. CDR3 length: 12 residues. The CDR3 nucleotides read TGTGCCAGCAGCCGGGATAACTATGGCTACACCTTC. This codes for CASSRDNYGYTF.

V is TRBV19 and J is TRBJ2-2; the match to TRBD2 covers 7 bases. There are 14 residues in the CDR3. Germline lookup yields CDR1 LNHDA and CDR2 SQIVND (reference sequence). V was clipped by 7 bases and J by 3 bases; unmatched bases: 5. CDR3 bases: TGTGCCAGTATGTTGGGGGGGGACACCGGGGAGCTGTTTTTT. Translating gives CASMLGGDTGELFF.

The rearrangement joins TRBV2 to TRBJ1-2; 10 bases map to TRBD1. The V segment lost 11 bases and the J segment 8 bases; nucleotides outside the gene matches: 14. Germline lookup yields CDR1 SNHLY and CDR2 FYNNEI. This CDR3 region has 14 residues. Here the CDR3 DNA reads TGTGCCGGCGAAGGGACAGGGGTTGTTAGGGGCTACACCTTC. This sequence encodes CAGEGTGVVRGYTF.

This clone was picked up one time. This sequence joins TRBV4-1 and TRBJ1-1; D possibly corresponds to TRBD1 (5 bases). CDR1 and CDR2 from the germline V gene are MGHRA and YSYEKL. Trimming stripped 4 bases from V and 6 bases from J, with 18 bases between. The CDR3 loop spans 15 amino acids. The CDR3 protein is CASSLGAGPGAEAFF. In DNA form, the CDR3 reads TGCGCCAGCAGCCTCGGAGCAGGGCCGGGCGCTGAAGCTTTCTTT.